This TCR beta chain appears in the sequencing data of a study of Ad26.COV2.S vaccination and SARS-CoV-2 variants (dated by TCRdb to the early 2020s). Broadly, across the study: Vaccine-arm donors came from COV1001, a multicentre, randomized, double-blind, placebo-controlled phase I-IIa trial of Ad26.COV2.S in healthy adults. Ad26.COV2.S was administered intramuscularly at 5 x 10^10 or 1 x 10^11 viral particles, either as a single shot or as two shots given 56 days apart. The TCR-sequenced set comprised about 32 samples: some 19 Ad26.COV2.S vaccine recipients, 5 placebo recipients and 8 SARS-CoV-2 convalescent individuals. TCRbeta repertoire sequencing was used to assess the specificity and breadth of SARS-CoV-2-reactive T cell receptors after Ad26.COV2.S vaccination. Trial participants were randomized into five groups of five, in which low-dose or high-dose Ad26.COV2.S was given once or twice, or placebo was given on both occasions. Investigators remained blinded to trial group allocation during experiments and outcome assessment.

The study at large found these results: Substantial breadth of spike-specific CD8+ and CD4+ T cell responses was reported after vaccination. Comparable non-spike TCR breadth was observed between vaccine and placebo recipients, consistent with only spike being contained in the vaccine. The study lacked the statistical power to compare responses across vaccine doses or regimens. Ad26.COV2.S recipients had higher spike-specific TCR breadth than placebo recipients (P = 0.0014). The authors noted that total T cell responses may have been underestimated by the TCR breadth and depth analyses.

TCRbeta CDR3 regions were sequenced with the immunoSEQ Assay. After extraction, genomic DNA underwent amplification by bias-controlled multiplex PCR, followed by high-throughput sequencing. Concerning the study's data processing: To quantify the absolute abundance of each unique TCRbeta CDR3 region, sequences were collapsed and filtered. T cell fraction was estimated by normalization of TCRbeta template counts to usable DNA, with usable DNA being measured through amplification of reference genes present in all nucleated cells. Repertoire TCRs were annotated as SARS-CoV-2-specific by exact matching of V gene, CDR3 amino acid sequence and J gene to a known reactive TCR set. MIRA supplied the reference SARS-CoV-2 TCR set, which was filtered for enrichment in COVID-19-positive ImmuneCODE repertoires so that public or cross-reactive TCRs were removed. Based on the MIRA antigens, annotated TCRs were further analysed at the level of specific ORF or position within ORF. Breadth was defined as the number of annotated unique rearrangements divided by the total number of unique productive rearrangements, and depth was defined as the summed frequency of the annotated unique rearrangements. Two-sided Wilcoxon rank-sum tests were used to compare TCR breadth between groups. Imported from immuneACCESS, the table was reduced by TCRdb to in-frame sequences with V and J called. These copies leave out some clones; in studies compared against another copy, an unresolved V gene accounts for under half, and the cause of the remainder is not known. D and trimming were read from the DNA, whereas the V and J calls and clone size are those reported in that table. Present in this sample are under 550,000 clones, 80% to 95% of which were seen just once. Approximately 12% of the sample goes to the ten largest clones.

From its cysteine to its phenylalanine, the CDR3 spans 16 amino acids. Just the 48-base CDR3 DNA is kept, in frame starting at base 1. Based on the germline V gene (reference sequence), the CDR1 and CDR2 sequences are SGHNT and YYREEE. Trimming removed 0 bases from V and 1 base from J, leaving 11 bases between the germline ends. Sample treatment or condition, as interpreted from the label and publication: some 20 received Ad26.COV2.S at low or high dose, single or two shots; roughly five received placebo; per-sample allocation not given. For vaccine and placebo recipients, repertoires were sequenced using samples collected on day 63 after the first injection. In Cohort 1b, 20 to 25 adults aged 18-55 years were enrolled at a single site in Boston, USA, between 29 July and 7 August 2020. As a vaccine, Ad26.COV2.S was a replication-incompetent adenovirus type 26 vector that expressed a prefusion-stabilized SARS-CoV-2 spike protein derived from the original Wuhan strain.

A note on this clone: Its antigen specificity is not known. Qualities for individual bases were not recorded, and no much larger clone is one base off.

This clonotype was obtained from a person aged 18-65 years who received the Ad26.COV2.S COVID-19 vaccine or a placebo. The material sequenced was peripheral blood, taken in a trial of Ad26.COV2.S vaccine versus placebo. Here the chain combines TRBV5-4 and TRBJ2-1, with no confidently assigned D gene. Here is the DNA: TGTGCCAGCAGCTTGGATGGGCGGACGTCCTACAATGAGCAGTTCTTC. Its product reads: CASSLDGRTSYNEQFF.